The 10 T cell receptor beta chains below come from one sample, sequenced in a study of early T cells in non-severe SARS-CoV-2 infection. A single record per CDR3 protein comes from TCRdb applying MiXCR to the 5' RACE reads. The table includes 85,000 to 90,000 distinct CDR3 sequences, approximately 15% detected once. Material: whole blood. The source is an adult who was a healthcare worker with PCR-confirmed SARS-CoV-2 infection or an uninfected control (not recorded which).

This clonotype was recorded a few times. The V and J genes are TRBV11-2 and TRBJ2-7; 8 nucleotides line up with TRBD2. The length of the CDR3 is 15 residues. The ends lost 5 bases at V and 3 bases at J; junction bases unmatched: 9. Germline lookup yields CDR1 SGHAT and CDR2 FQNNGV. The CDR3 loop reads CASSLSGSLLYEQYF. CDR3 DNA: TGTGCCAGCAGCCTAAGCGGGAGTCTCCTCTACGAGCAGTACTTC.

The rearrangement uses TRBV20-1 and TRBJ2-2; TRBD2 agrees at 11 bases. V dropped 3 bases and J dropped 4; count of bases not matched to a gene: 13. The CDR3 spans 18 residues. Germline CDR1 DFQATT, CDR2 SNEGSKA (reference sequence). This CDR3 reads CSASSETSGSIPTGELFF. In nucleotides, the CDR3 is TGCAGTGCTAGCTCCGAAACTAGCGGGAGCATTCCCACCGGGGAGCTGTTTTTT.

With regard to this clonotype: A read error is possible here, since a much larger clone lies one base away. The chain uses TRBV19 and TRBJ1-5; D unresolved. The CDR3 is made up of 13 amino acids. The germline V gene encodes CDR1 LNHDA and CDR2 SQIVND (reference sequence). DNA of the CDR3: TGTGTCAGCTCCGTTCCCAGTTATCAGCCCCAGCATTTT. Protein sequence: CVSSVPSYQPQHF.

At least ten counts were recorded for this clonotype. This chain links TRBV20-1 with TRBJ1-6; D is unresolved. The germline gives CDR1 DFQATT, CDR2 SNEGSKA (reference sequence). V was shortened by 1 base and J by 10 bases, with 8 bases between the two germline ends. CDR3 size: 12 residues. The CDR3 protein is CSARAGISPLHF. The CDR3 nucleotides are TGCAGTGCTAGAGCTGGGATATCACCCCTCCACTTT.

This clonotype was detected many times. This rearrangement joins TRBV7-8 to TRBJ2-1; D is perhaps TRBD2 (5 bases). Germline CDR1 reads SGHVS; CDR2 reads FQNEAQ. This CDR3 contains 15 residues. The V end was cut by 4 bases, the J end by 6 bases, with 16 bases between. The CDR3 sequence is CASSSTRVPINEQFF. The DNA of the CDR3 is TGTGCCAGCAGCTCAACTAGGGTCCCGATCAATGAGCAGTTCTTC.

The chain carries TRBV29-1 and TRBJ2-1; D is unresolved. Germline V gene data show CDR1 as SQVTM and CDR2 as ANQGSEA. The CDR3 length is 10 residues. Trimming stripped 5 bases from V and 9 bases from J, with 8 bases between. CDR3 DNA sequence: TGCAGCGTTAGTAGTCCTGAGCAGTTCTTC. Translating gives CSVSSPEQFF.

This clonotype was detected many times. V and J are TRBV11-3 and TRBJ2-5; TRBD2 aligns across 8 bases. The CDR3 covers 15 residues. Germline CDR1 is SGHNT and CDR2 is YENEEA. Losses at the gene ends were 5 bases for V and 2 bases for J; bases not matched to a gene: 7. The CDR3 sequence: CASSKRTSSQETQYF. In DNA, the CDR3 is TGTGCCAGCAGCAAAAGGACTAGCTCGCAAGAGACCCAGTACTTC. The full variable domain, rest sourced from reference TRBV11-3 and TRBJ2-5, is EAGVVQSPRYKIIEKKQPVAFWCNPISGHNTLYWYLQNLGQGPELLIRYENEEAVDDSQLPKDRFSAERLKGVDSTLKIQPAELGDSAVYLCASSKRTSSQETQYFGPGTRLLVL.

This clonotype has only a few counts. CDR3 loop: CSARDTSGSSYEQYF. The CDR3 DNA reads as TGCAGTGCTAGAGATACTAGCGGGAGCTCCTACGAGCAGTACTTC. The chain carries TRBV20-1 and TRBJ2-7, with 11 bases matching TRBD2. CDR3 length equals 15 residues. CDR1 is DFQATT and CDR2 is SNEGSKA in the germline V gene (reference sequence). V lost 0 bases and J lost 0; bases outside the gene matches: 1.

This rearrangement joins TRBV7-6 to TRBJ2-1; D uncertain. V lost 5 bases and J 7 bases, leaving 12 bases between the germline ends. The length of the CDR3 is 13 residues. The germline V gene has CDR1 SGHVS and CDR2 FNYEAQ. The CDR3 region is CASSEAFGNEQFF. CDR3 coding DNA: TGTGCCAGCAGCGAAGCCTTTGGGAATGAGCAGTTCTTC.

This clonotype was seen ten or more times. CDR3 sequence reads: CASSVQGGLNTEAFF. For the CDR3, the DNA is TGTGCCAGCAGCGTGCAGGGAGGATTGAACACTGAAGCTTTCTTT. The chain has TRBV9 and TRBJ1-1, with D maybe TRBD1 (5 bases). Trimming pared 2 bases from V and 0 bases from J, leaving 11 bases between. Germline CDR1 and CDR2: SGDLS and YYNGEE. This CDR3 spans 15 amino acids.